These 21 T cell receptor beta chains originate from one sample sequenced in a study of monozygotic twins with inflammatory bowel disease (dated by TCRdb to the late 2010s). The library was obtained by 5' RACE. Sequencing relied on an Illumina HiSeq 2500. TCRdb reprocessed the reads, so every CDR3 protein sequence counts as one entry and DNA is not shown. The sample's table covers some 400,000 distinct CDR3 sequences. Together, the top ten hold around 2.4% of the sample. Source material: blood. These TCRs come from a human donor with ulcerative colitis or Crohn's disease, or a healthy co-twin of an affected twin (not recorded which).

The chain carries TRBV25-1 and TRBJ2-7. The CDR3 has 11 amino acids. Germline CDR1 MGHDK, CDR2 SYGVNS. The CDR3 region is CASSEGYQQYF.

The rearrangement uses TRBV27 and TRBJ1-2. Germline V gives CDR1 MNHEY, CDR2 SMNVEV (reference sequence). The CDR3 length is 15 residues. The CDR3 spells CASSPRVETNYGYTF.

V is TRBV7-8 and J is TRBJ1-1. The CDR3 covers 14 residues. CDR1 is SGHVS, CDR2 FQNEAQ, per germline. The CDR3 region is CASSLAGESTEAFF.

The chain couples TRBV9 to TRBJ2-1; with no DNA, the TCRdb D assignment of TRBD2 cannot be verified. CDR3 length: 18 residues. CDR1 and CDR2 from the germline V gene are SGDLS and YYNGEE. CDR3 in amino acids: CASSVVPWSGGGYNEQFF.

The rearrangement uses TRBV7-4 and TRBJ2-4. Germline V gene data show CDR1 as SGHVT and CDR2 as SQSDAQ. This CDR3 region has 14 residues. The CDR3 sequence is CASSLGISGNIQYF. Complete variable domain (other parts from reference TRBV7-4 and TRBJ2-4): GAGVSQSPRYKVAKRGRDVALRCDSISGHVTLYWYRQTLGQGSEVLTYSQSDAQRDKSGRPSGRFSAERPERSVSTLKIQRTEQGDSAVYLCASSLGISGNIQYFGAGTRLSVL.

This chain links TRBV6-2 or TRBV6-3 with TRBJ2-7. Germline CDR1 and CDR2: MNHEY and SVGEGT. This CDR3 is built from 13 residues. This CDR3 is CASSYSSDYEQYF.

V is TRBV7-8 and J is TRBJ2-3. Germline CDR1 is SGHVS and CDR2 is FQNEAQ. The length of the CDR3 is 14 residues. CDR3 sequence: CASSLGTRPDTQYF. The full variable domain, its missing parts supplied by reference TRBV7-8 and TRBJ2-3, is GAGVSQSPRYKVAKRGQDVALRCDPISGHVSLFWYQQALGQGPEFLTYFQNEAQLDKSGLPSDRFFAERPEGSVSTLKIQRTQQEDSAVYLCASSLGTRPDTQYFGPGTRLTVL.

This chain links TRBV5-6 with TRBJ1-5. The CDR3 has 14 residues. Per germline, CDR1 SGHDT and CDR2 YYEEEE. The CDR3 is CASSSRGGDQPQHF.

The V gene is TRBV7-2, the J gene TRBJ1-1. Germline V gene sequence: CDR1 SGHTA, CDR2 FQGNSA. CDR3 length: 14 amino acids. The CDR3 region is CASSLGGLVGEAFF.

The V and J genes are TRBV3-1 and TRBJ1-5. CDR1 is LGHDT, CDR2 YNNKEL, per germline (reference sequence). CDR3 length equals 15 residues. The CDR3 reads CASSQGSAAHQPQHF.

The chain carries TRBV5-4 and TRBJ2-5; with no DNA, the TCRdb D assignment of TRBD2 cannot be verified. The V gene's germline CDR1 is SGHNT and CDR2 YYREEE (reference sequence). This CDR3 has 16 residues. The CDR3 is CASSFPGTSGSETQYF.

The chain has TRBV2 and TRBJ1-1. Germline CDR1 SNHLY, CDR2 FYNNEI. The CDR3 contains 15 residues. The CDR3 reads CASSEGLRVNTEAFF.

The chain links TRBV12-3 or TRBV12-4 to TRBJ2-3. The CDR3 length is 15 residues. CDR3 amino acids: CASSLGQVGTDTQYF.

V gene TRBV12-3 or TRBV12-4 combines with J gene TRBJ2-1; with no DNA, the TCRdb D assignment of TRBD1 cannot be verified. The CDR3 is 14 residues long. The CDR3 sequence is CASSPHLQGNEQFF.

V usage is TRBV11-2 and J usage is TRBJ2-7; checking the TCRdb D call of TRBD2 is not possible without DNA. CDR3 length: 14 amino acids. CDR1 and CDR2 from the germline V gene are SGHAT and FQNNGV. The CDR3 sequence: CASSLLAGGGEQYF.

J is TRBJ1-1 and V is TRBV9; checking the TCRdb D call of TRBD1 is not possible without DNA. CDR1 and CDR2 from the germline V gene are SGDLS and YYNGEE. The CDR3 is 16 residues long. CDR3 in amino acids: CASSVGAGGAGTEAFF.

The CDR3 loop reads CASRTRENNSPLHF. The chain combines TRBV19 with TRBJ1-6; TCRdb outputs TRBD1, but without DNA this stays unchecked. The germline V gene has CDR1 LNHDA and CDR2 SQIVND (reference sequence). CDR3 size: 14 residues.

This sequence joins TRBV6-4 and TRBJ1-5; TCRdb outputs TRBD1, but without DNA this stays unchecked. Germline V gene data show CDR1 as MRHNA and CDR2 as SNTAGT. The CDR3 loop spans 16 amino acids. The CDR3 is CASSRRQVCSNQPQHF.

The chain has TRBV11-2 and TRBJ1-2; as DNA is missing, the TRBD1 call by TCRdb cannot be tested. This CDR3 comprises 13 residues. Per the germline V gene, CDR1 is SGHAT and CDR2 is FQNNGV. Here the CDR3 reads CASSYTGANGYTF.

The chain couples TRBV7-2 to TRBJ1-2. Germline lookup yields CDR1 SGHTA and CDR2 FQGNSA. The CDR3 covers 13 residues. The CDR3: CASSPGLHRGYTF.

This rearrangement joins TRBV20-1 to TRBJ2-7; no DNA is available, so the TRBD1 call from TCRdb remains unchecked. The length of the CDR3 is 13 residues. Germline lookup yields CDR1 DFQATT and CDR2 SNEGSKA (reference sequence). The CDR3 region is CSAAPGRTYEQYF.